The source of this T cell receptor (beta chain) is a study of T cell repertoires in cytomegalovirus infection. TCRdb passed the reads through MiXCR, listing each CDR3 protein once. The sample holds 120,000 to 150,000 distinct CDR3 sequences, about 6.1% seen once. This clonotype appeared many times. This receptor was identified in a human donor in good health (CMV status not recorded). Some clones in this sample may be carry-over from other donors' samples. Sequencing input: PBMCs.

For the CDR3, the DNA is TGTGCCAGCAGTTCGACCGGGACAGGGGATGAAAAACTGTTTTTT. This codes for CASSSTGTGDEKLFF. The V and J genes are TRBV7-6 and TRBJ1-4; 10 bases line up with TRBD1. The germline V gene has CDR1 SGHVS and CDR2 FNYEAQ. Germline trimming cut 6 bases from V and 6 bases from J; bases unmatched to any gene: 7. This CDR3 has 15 residues.